Listed below are T cell receptor beta chains from one sample, sequenced in a study of T cell responses to AZD1222 COVID-19 vaccine. The method was immunoSEQ multiplex PCR; TCRdb's version includes in-frame clones alone and lacks a portion of them. The repertoire holds approximately 140,000 clones, with about nine tenths as singletons. Source: peripheral blood, taken 28 days after the second AZD1222 dose. Receptors were obtained from an adult who received the AZD1222 COVID-19 vaccine. Both conserved end residues are part of each CDR3. The order of the fields is J gene, V gene, D gene, CDR3 length, clone size, CDR3 DNA, CDR3 protein. The D gene is left open where the match is weak. Clone size is not always given. Where it is, it says once, few, many or a class for expanded clones.

TRBJ2-1 | TRBV7-8 | NA | 16 | NA | TGTGCCAGCAGCTTAGTTAGCGGCCATACCTACAATGAGCAGTTCTTC | CASSLVSGHTYNEQFF
TRBJ2-3 | TRBV6-1 | NA | 11 | once | TGTGCCAGCAGTGAACGATTGGCCGTCGGCTTT | CASSERLAVGF
TRBJ1-1 | TRBV5-1 | TRBD1 | 15 | NA | TGCGCCAGCAGCCCGCGGACAGGGGAGGACACTGAAGCTTTCTTT | CASSPRTGEDTEAFF
TRBJ2-7 | TRBV6-6 | TRBD1 | 15 | NA | TGTGCCAGCAGTTACTCGGGGACAGGGTTCTACGAGCAGTACTTC | CASSYSGTGFYEQYF
TRBJ1-1 | TRBV20-1 | NA | 11 | few | TGCAGTGCTGGAGTGAACACTGAAGCTTTCTTT | CSAGVNTEAFF
TRBJ2-2 | TRBV4-3 | NA | 15 | NA | TGCGCCAGCAGCCAAGATTGGGGGGCTACCGGGGAGCTGTTTTTT | CASSQDWGATGELFF
TRBJ1-3 | TRBV30 | NA | 19 | NA | TGTGCCTGGAGTGTACTTCCATGGCGCGCTCGGGAGAATGGAAACACCATATATTTT | CAWSVLPWRARENGNTIYF
TRBJ1-1 | TRBV7-3 | NA | 13 | NA | TGTGCCAGCAGCCCCGGGGGTGGCACTGAAGCTTTCTTT | CASSPGGGTEAFF
TRBJ2-1 | TRBV5-1 | TRBD2 | 15 | NA | TGCGCCAGCAGCTTGGGGACTAGCGTCTACAATGAGCAGTTCTTC | CASSLGTSVYNEQFF
TRBJ2-7 | TRBV6-6 | NA | 14 | NA | TGTGCCAGCAGTTGGGAGGGGGCGGGGACTCGGCAGTACTTC | CASSWEGAGTRQYF
TRBJ1-5 | TRBV6-1 | NA | 19 | few | TGTGCCAGCAGTGAAGCGCTTCGGACAGCTTTGAAGGGGGATCAGCCCCAGCATTTT | CASSEALRTALKGDQPQHF
TRBJ1-5 | TRBV27 | TRBD1 | 16 | NA | TGTGCCAGCAGTTCTCTGGGACAGGGGATAAATCAGCCCCAGCATTTT | CASSSLGQGINQPQHF
TRBJ2-2 | TRBV5-1 | NA | 16 | NA | TGCGCCAGCAGCCTTGCCGGGACGGAGTACACCGGGGAGCTGTTTTTT | CASSLAGTEYTGELFF